Shown below are 20 T cell receptor beta chains from a single sample sequenced in a study of long-term antiretroviral therapy in people with HIV. Investigators performed immunoSEQ version v3.0 at survey level. Profiled with immunoSEQ multiplex PCR; TCRdb holds only in-frame clones, not every one. The repertoire holds 20,000 to 30,000 clones, with 70% to 85% as singletons. The sample was unsorted PBMCs, taken 3 years after starting antiretroviral therapy. The receptors come from a man aged 45 to 65 with HIV.

This CDR3 reads CASSYSPPGGNIQYF. CDR3 coding DNA: TGTGCCAGCAGTTACTCACCGCCGGGAGGGAACATTCAGTACTTC. The chain combines TRBV6-5 with TRBJ2-4, with 8 bases lining up with TRBD2. The CDR3 has 15 amino acids. From germline, CDR1 is MNHEY and CDR2 SVGAGI. The ends lost 0 bases at V and 7 bases at J; junction bases unmatched: 5.

This chain links TRBV28 with TRBJ1-3; no reliable D call. Trimming took off 6 bases at V and 0 bases at J, with 9 bases between the two ends. The CDR3 spans 14 residues. Looked up from germline, CDR1 is MDHEN and CDR2 is SYDVKM. The DNA for the CDR3 is TGTGCCAGCAGCTTCACGAGCTCTGGAAACACCATATATTTT. Residues: CASSFTSSGNTIYF. Using reference TRBV28 and TRBJ1-3 for the parts outside the CDR3, the full variable domain is DVKVTQSSRYLVKRTGEKVFLECVQDMDHENMFWYRQDPGLGLRLIYFSYDVKMKEKGDIPEGYSVSREKKERFSLILESASTNQTSMYLCASSFTSSGNTIYFGEGSWLTVV.

The chain combines TRBV6-5 with TRBJ2-1; D possibly corresponds to TRBD1 (5 bases). From germline, CDR1 is MNHEY and CDR2 SVGAGI. Trimming pared 8 bases from V and 9 bases from J, leaving 14 bases between. The CDR3 is 12 residues long. The CDR3 DNA sequence: TGTGCCAGCTCCTCCCTAAGGGGTGAGCAGTTCTTC. It yields the protein CASSSLRGEQFF.

Only one count was recorded for this clone. The V gene is TRBV6-5, the J gene TRBJ2-5; 7 nucleotides align to TRBD1. The CDR3 has 14 residues. Germline V gene sequence: CDR1 MNHEY, CDR2 SVGAGI. V trimming: 4 bases; J trimming: 1 base; junction bases outside the gene matches: 3. CDR3 sequence reads: CASSSQGTQETQYF. The CDR3 DNA follows: TGTGCCAGCAGTTCACAGGGGACCCAAGAGACCCAGTACTTC.

The CDR3 DNA reads as TGTGCCAGCAGTTTAAGAGGGGGCCTCTACAATGAGCAGTTCTTC. This gives the protein CASSLRGGLYNEQFF. J is TRBJ2-1 and V is TRBV27; TRBD1 matches 7 bases. The germline V gene has CDR1 MNHEY and CDR2 SMNVEV (reference sequence). Trimming cost V 2 bases and J 3 bases; bases outside gene matches: 4. The CDR3 consists of 15 residues.

The rearrangement joins TRBV18 to TRBJ1-1; 10 nucleotides agree with TRBD1. Trimming cost V 3 bases and J 3 bases; bases outside gene matches: 4. The CDR3 spans 15 residues. Germline assignment: CDR1 KGHSH and CDR2 LQKENI. CDR3 amino acids: CASSPQGTGDTEAFF. CDR3 DNA sequence: TGTGCCAGCTCACCTCAGGGGACAGGGGACACTGAAGCTTTCTTT.

This chain joins TRBV14 and TRBJ2-5; 10 positions agree with TRBD1. The CDR3 extends over 17 amino acids. J lost 4 bases, V lost 0 bases, and 8 bases had no gene match. The germline V gene has CDR1 SGHDN and CDR2 FVKESK. This CDR3 is CASSQDLNRQGAETQYF. The CDR3 DNA is TGTGCCAGCAGCCAAGATCTCAACCGACAGGGGGCAGAGACCCAGTACTTC.

The V call is TRBV20-1, the J call TRBJ2-1; D is unclear. Trimming removed 8 bases from V and 7 bases from J, with 12 bases in between. The CDR3 is made up of 11 amino acids. Germline V lookup: CDR1 DFQATT, CDR2 SNEGSKA (reference sequence). Here the CDR3 DNA reads TGCAGTCAAGGGAACCGGAATGAGCAGTTCTTC. Translation gives CSQGNRNEQFF.

The chain carries TRBV7-2 and TRBJ2-7; 14 bases are a match to TRBD2. V lost 4 bases to trimming and J lost 1 base; unmatched junction nucleotides: 6. CDR1 is SGHTA, CDR2 FQGNSA, per germline. This CDR3 has 17 amino acids. The CDR3 here is CASSYQGLAGASYEQYF. CDR3 DNA sequence: TGTGCCAGCAGCTATCAGGGACTAGCGGGAGCGTCCTACGAGCAGTACTTC.

This chain connects TRBV5-1 to TRBJ2-7; perhaps TRBD2 as D (7 bases). CDR1 is SGHRS, CDR2 YFSETQ, per germline. Deletions cut 0 bases from V and 6 bases from J, with 10 bases between. CDR3 length equals 13 residues. The CDR3 coding sequence is TGCGCCAGCAGCTTGGTCGGGGGGCCCGAGCAGTACTTC. Encoded protein: CASSLVGGPEQYF.

J is TRBJ1-6 and V is TRBV5-3; possible D gene TRBD1, 6 bases. TRBV5-3 is flagged as an ORF with uncertain function. Deletions cut 2 bases from V and 5 bases from J, with 17 bases between. The CDR3 consists of 17 residues. CDR3 nucleotides: TGTGCCAGAAGCTTTACCGCAGGGGTGAGTAATAATTCACCCCTCCACTTT. It encodes CARSFTAGVSNNSPLHF.

The chain couples TRBV7-2 to TRBJ1-2, with TRBD1 matching 8 bases. The CDR3 loop spans 14 amino acids. Germline CDR1 and CDR2: SGHTA and FQGNSA. Trimming took 3 bases from V and 8 from J; bases not matched to a gene: 8. The CDR3 sequence: CASSLLPDRGGYTF. CDR3 sequence (DNA): TGTGCCAGCAGCTTGCTCCCCGACAGGGGCGGCTACACCTTC. Based on the CDR3 plus reference TRBV7-2 and TRBJ1-2, the full variable domain is GAGVSQSPSNKVTEKGKDVELRCDPISGHTALYWYRQSLGQGLEFLIYFQGNSAPDKSGLPSDRFSAERTGGSVSTLTIQRTQQEDSAVYLCASSLLPDRGGYTFGSGTRLTVV.

This clone came up a few times. This rearrangement joins TRBV5-5 to TRBJ1-2; no clear D gene. V shed 4 bases and J shed 8 bases, with 15 bases lying between them. This CDR3 spans 13 amino acids. Germline V gene data show CDR1 as SGHKS and CDR2 as YYEKEE (reference sequence). The CDR3 DNA follows: TGTGCCAGCAGCCTCACCATGACGGGAGGCTACACCTTC. Translation gives CASSLTMTGGYTF.

The CDR3 spells CASSHTLGMGSYNEQFF. CDR3 coding DNA: TGTGCCAGCAGCCACACCTTGGGAATGGGGTCCTACAATGAGCAGTTCTTC. The chain employs TRBV13 and TRBJ2-1; D is undetermined. V lost 5 bases to trimming and J lost 1 base, with 18 bases between them. Per the germline V gene, CDR1 is PRHDT and CDR2 is FYEKMQ (reference sequence). The CDR3 totals 17 residues.

The gene calls are TRBV7-9 and TRBJ2-7, with 7 bases lining up with TRBD2. The CDR3 loop spans 14 amino acids. With 5 bases clipped from V and 0 bases from J, the junction kept 4 bases outside the gene matches. The germline CDR1 and CDR2 sequences are SEHNR and FQNEAQ (reference sequence). The CDR3 coding sequence is TGTGCCAGCAGCCCGACTAGCCGCTCCTACGAGCAGTACTTC. It encodes CASSPTSRSYEQYF.

The chain has TRBV7-2 and TRBJ2-7, with TRBD1 as a possible D gene (5 bases). Germline V gene lookup returns CDR1 SGHTA and CDR2 FQGNSA. V was pared by 0 bases and J by 2 bases, with 14 bases between. This CDR3 has 16 residues. The CDR3 sequence is CASSLAYRQIPYEQYF. CDR3 DNA sequence: TGTGCCAGCAGCTTAGCTTACAGGCAAATTCCCTACGAGCAGTACTTC.

V gene TRBV14 combines with J gene TRBJ1-1; no definite D call. The ends were cut back, 3 bases at V and 11 bases at J, with 19 bases in the middle. CDR1 is SGHDN and CDR2 is FVKESK in the germline V gene. The CDR3 is made up of 14 amino acids. CDR3 in DNA: TGTGCCAGCAGCCACTACTACACTGAATTGAGGGCTTTCTTT. This gives the protein CASSHYYTELRAFF.

The chain recombines TRBV15 with TRBJ2-3; 7 bases map to TRBD1. V lost 8 bases and J lost 2; bases outside the gene matches: 13. The germline CDR1 and CDR2 sequences are LNHNV and YYDKDF (reference sequence). There are 16 residues in the CDR3. CDR3: CATSNPTGALTDTQYF. In DNA, the CDR3 is TGTGCCACCTCAAACCCAACAGGGGCCCTCACAGATACGCAGTATTTT.

The chain carries TRBV5-6 and TRBJ2-1, with 11 bases fitting TRBD1. V shed 4 bases and J 1 base; nucleotides not matched to a gene: 4. The CDR3 contains 16 residues. Germline V gives CDR1 SGHDT, CDR2 YYEEEE. The CDR3 sequence: CASSGGQGASYNEQFF. In DNA, the CDR3 is TGTGCCAGCAGCGGTGGACAGGGGGCATCCTACAATGAGCAGTTCTTC.

V usage is TRBV20-1 and J usage is TRBJ2-5; D not resolved. CDR3 size: 11 residues. V lost 1 base and J 5 bases, leaving 5 bases between the germline ends. Germline V CDR1 and CDR2: DFQATT, SNEGSKA (reference sequence). CDR3 region: CSARGEETQYF. CDR3 DNA sequence: TGCAGTGCTAGAGGAGAGGAGACCCAGTACTTC.